Listed below are T cell receptor beta chains from one sample, sequenced in a study of cytomegalovirus exposure and HLA in healthy donors. Clones were sequenced by immunoSEQ multiplex PCR, and TCRdb holds only the in-frame ones, with some missing. The sample consists of approximately 130,000 clones, about 87% of them appearing once. Input material: PBMCs. The receptors were gathered from a woman aged 25-40 years in good health and CMV-seronegative. The CDR3 runs from the conserved cysteine through the conserved F or W.

cdr3_aa j_call v_call
CASSLVGTSQYEQYF TRBJ2-7 TRBV7-8
CASSLYFGQDRGHTEAFF TRBJ1-1 TRBV27
CASRLTGNQPQHF TRBJ1-5 TRBV6-5
CASSVPGQGANTGELFF TRBJ2-2 TRBV9
CASSHVGLLTDTQYF TRBJ2-3 TRBV4-1
CASSQSGQGRYEQYF TRBJ2-7 TRBV4-1
CASSLNGGRGEQYF TRBJ2-7 TRBV11-2
CAWSRGYEQYF TRBJ2-7 TRBV30
CASSQVTVPTGELFF TRBJ2-2 TRBV4-1
CASSTQGADTQYF TRBJ2-3 TRBV6-5
CASSLGQVYTDTQYF TRBJ2-3 TRBV2
CASSLVGTGREQYF TRBJ2-7 TRBV7-2
CSVERRVNTEAFF TRBJ1-1 TRBV29-1
CASAVRRRTGELFF TRBJ2-2 TRBV6-5
CASSKGLAGWVNEQFF TRBJ2-1 TRBV5-4
CASSQDIGTTYEQYF TRBJ2-7 TRBV4-1
CASSHPTARGFQETQYF TRBJ2-5 TRBV4-1
CASSFPARDNEQFF TRBJ2-1 TRBV13
CASSLGASSGADTGELFF TRBJ2-2 TRBV11-3
CASSNVPGGTPSGNTIYF TRBJ1-3 TRBV19
CASSYSTVGNGELFF TRBJ2-2 TRBV6-5
CASLSGPGNTIYF TRBJ1-3 TRBV2
CASSPGLATDTQYF TRBJ2-3 TRBV7-2
CASSLLPNGEQFF TRBJ2-1 TRBV7-3
CASSLVQGEVKKAFF TRBJ1-1 TRBV7-9
CASSPPDRGHVEQYF TRBJ2-7 TRBV28
CASSYSSVAAYNEQFF TRBJ2-1 TRBV6-5
CASRSTSGALPTDTQYF TRBJ2-3 TRBV12-2
CASSPRTPRRSGANVLTF TRBJ2-6 TRBV5-5
CASSSLGGYGYTF TRBJ1-2 TRBV2
CASSVGGQGNANYGYTF TRBJ1-2 TRBV9
CASSVRGRWEGYTF TRBJ1-2 TRBV28
CASSAQISTNEKLFF TRBJ1-4 TRBV25-1
CASRVSGGNIGELFF TRBJ2-2 TRBV19
CASSKAWYRGYVVTNMNTEAFF TRBJ1-1 TRBV21-1
CASSPGVGIDTGELFF TRBJ2-2 TRBV4-1
CASSLSLQGRTGELFF TRBJ2-2 TRBV5-1